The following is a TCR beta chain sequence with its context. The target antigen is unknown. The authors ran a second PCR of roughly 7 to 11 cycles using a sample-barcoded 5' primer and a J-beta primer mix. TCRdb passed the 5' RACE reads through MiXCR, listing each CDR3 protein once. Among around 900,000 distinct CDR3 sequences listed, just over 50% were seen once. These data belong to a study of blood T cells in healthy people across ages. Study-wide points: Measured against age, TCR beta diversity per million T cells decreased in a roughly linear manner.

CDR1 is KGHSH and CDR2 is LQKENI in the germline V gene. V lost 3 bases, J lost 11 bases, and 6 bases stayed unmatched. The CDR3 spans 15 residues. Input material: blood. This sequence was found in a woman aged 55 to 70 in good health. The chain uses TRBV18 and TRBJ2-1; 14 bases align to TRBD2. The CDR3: CASSPGTSGRDQQFF. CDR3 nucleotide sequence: TGTGCCAGCTCACCTGGGACTAGCGGGAGAGACCAGCAGTTCTTC.